The rows below give T cell receptor beta chains drawn from one sample of a study of T-cell memory formation after mild COVID-19. One entry per CDR3 protein, called by TCRdb with MiXCR from the 5' RACE reads. This table holds approximately 250,000 distinct CDR3 sequences, approximately 15% found once. The sequencing sample was made of PBMCs or a T cell subset sorted from them (not recorded which). These receptors were obtained from an adult woman who had mild COVID-19 (a few samples of this study predate the infection). Cell type and time point are not known. CDR3s include the opening cysteine and the closing phenylalanine or tryptophan.

v_gene	j_gene	CDR3aa
TRBV19	TRBJ1-6	CASSIPGVNSPLHF
TRBV7-7	TRBJ2-5	CASTPGGGQETQYF
TRBV6-6	TRBJ1-3	CASSDRSIYF
TRBV19	TRBJ1-1	CASSIRGNTEAFF
TRBV7-9	TRBJ2-1	CASSLEGAAEQFF
TRBV7-2	TRBJ2-7	CASSLDGQGAREQYF
TRBV5-4	TRBJ2-1	CASSLTAGSYNEQFF
TRBV29-1	TRBJ1-2	CSTSPRTGPISYGYTF
TRBV11-2	TRBJ1-1	CASSLSRIEAFF
TRBV20-1	TRBJ2-1	CSATDTYNEQFF
TRBV19	TRBJ2-7	CASSTGTGYEQYF
TRBV12-3/TRBV12-4	TRBJ1-4	CASSFVAGAAKLFF
TRBV6-1	TRBJ1-1	CASTQSPGWVGTEAFF
TRBV24-1	TRBJ2-7	CATSDPRGYEQYF
TRBV27	TRBJ1-2	CASSLSWDSYGYTF
TRBV5-5	TRBJ1-1	CASSLAEPDTEAFF
TRBV7-8	TRBJ1-1	CASSETGELEEAFF
TRBV5-1	TRBJ1-1	CASSLADRAVTEAFF
TRBV5-1	TRBJ2-2	CASRVEVGELFF
TRBV11-2	TRBJ1-2	CASSLELRFGGYTF
TRBV7-2	TRBJ2-7	CASSFDYEQYF
TRBV12-3/TRBV12-4	TRBJ2-1	CASSSGDLVLNEQFF
TRBV29-1	TRBJ1-2	CSERSGGYGYTF
TRBV20-1	TRBJ2-1	CSAREFAGTSTDEQFF
TRBV5-5	TRBJ1-5	CASSLRFRQGDQPQHF
TRBV12-3/TRBV12-4	TRBJ2-1	CASSLVGAGDEQFF
TRBV5-1	TRBJ1-1	CASSLTPRDRVMNTEAFF
TRBV6-2/TRBV6-3	TRBJ2-2	CASSWPPTNTGELFF
TRBV12-3/TRBV12-4	TRBJ2-7	CASSFGGQGSYEQYF
TRBV7-9	TRBJ2-7	CASSLESGVTREQYF